Sequencing of this T cell receptor (beta chain) was carried out in a study of CD8 T cells in Susac syndrome. Regarding the study as a whole: By the study's own acknowledgment, its TCR sequencing and HLA analysis included relatively few individuals.

Sequencing targeted TCR beta in blood CD8+ and CD4+ T cells. Treatment-naive patients with stable or active relapsing-remitting disease were the multiple sclerosis controls. Reverse transcription of roughly 0.5 to 1 ug RNA used random hexamers. TCRdb re-analysed the immunoSEQ multiplex PCR reads in MiXCR, keeping a single row per CDR3 protein. The sample yields 170,000 or so distinct CDR3 sequences, 90% to 95% seen once. Concerning this clonotype itself: Its antigen is unidentified.

The CDR3 contains 17 residues. The V gene lost 4 bases and the J gene lost 2 bases, with 16 bases spanning the gap. Germline V gene lookup returns CDR1 SGHRS and CDR2 YFSETQ. V is TRBV5-1 and J is TRBJ2-6; D may be TRBD2 (6 bases). The receptor comes from a human donor with multiple sclerosis. Sequences were obtained from CD4+ T cells from PBMCs. In nucleotides, the CDR3 is TGCGCCAGCAGCCGTCGCCGGGGGAGTGCTGGGGCCAACGTCCTGACTTTC. Translation: CASSRRRGSAGANVLTF.